A selection of T cell receptor beta chains follows, all from one sample in a study of shared clonotypes between healthy human individuals. Sequencing was performed with immunoSEQ multiplex PCR; in TCRdb, only in-frame clones are kept and a portion is missing. The sample yields some 2,000,000 clones, 85% to 95% seen once. The sequenced sample consisted of naive CD4+ T cells sorted from blood. The source is a man aged 18 to 30 in good health. CDR3s include the opening cysteine and the closing phenylalanine or tryptophan. A D gene is named only where the DNA matches it firmly. Rows may omit the clone size; those that give it use once, few, many or a size class.

V	size	D	J	DNA	CDR3
TRBV10-3	.	.	TRBJ1-2	TGTGCCATCAGTGAGTCAAGGGAGGGGTACACCTTC	CAISESREGYTF
TRBV4-1	.	TRBD1	TRBJ2-2	TGCGCCAGCAGCCACAGGGGGCTTGGGACCACCGGGGAGCTGTTTTTT	CASSHRGLGTTGELFF
TRBV27	.	TRBD1	TRBJ2-6	TGTGCCAGCAGTGGACAGGGCCAGACTGGGGCCAACGTCCTGACTTTC	CASSGQGQTGANVLTF
TRBV5-6	.	TRBD2	TRBJ2-7	TGTGCCAGCAGCCGGACTAGCGGGGGGCTAACCTACGAGCAGTACTTC	CASSRTSGGLTYEQYF
TRBV18	once	TRBD1	TRBJ2-7	TGTGCCAGCTCACCACAGGGGACAGGGCTCTACGAGCAGTACTTC	CASSPQGTGLYEQYF
TRBV2	.	.	TRBJ1-6	TGTGCCAGCACCCCCTCCTCACCCCTCCACTTT	CASTPSSPLHF
TRBV6-6	.	.	TRBJ2-2	TGTGCCAGCAGTTACGAGCTAATCACCGGGGAGCTGTTTTTT	CASSYELITGELFF
TRBV19	.	TRBD1	TRBJ1-3	TGTGCCAGTAGCCCAACAGGGGCCCAAATCTCTGGAAACACCATATATTTT	CASSPTGAQISGNTIYF
TRBV6-5	once	TRBD1	TRBJ1-1	TGTGCCAGCAGTTACAGCGTCCAGGGGGCGAGTGAAGCTTTCTTT	CASSYSVQGASEAFF
TRBV4-1	.	TRBD1	TRBJ1-1	TGCGCCAGCAGCCGAGAACCCCCAGAGCCAGGGGGGGTCGGAAACACTGAAGCTTTCTTT	CASSREPPEPGGVGNTEAFF
TRBV6-1	.	.	TRBJ1-3	TGTGCCAGCAGTGCCGGGACGGCTACTGGAAACACCATATATTTT	CASSAGTATGNTIYF
TRBV6-5	.	.	TRBJ1-6	TGTGCCAGCAGTAGAGGTCCATCTTCACCCCTCCACTTT	CASSRGPSSPLHF
TRBV11-2	.	.	TRBJ1-2	TGTGCCATCGCGGAAGGATATGGCTACACCTTC	CAIAEGYGYTF
TRBV11-2	.	TRBD2	TRBJ2-7	TGTGCCAGCAGCTTCGGGACTATCGCCTACTACGAGCAGTACTTC	CASSFGTIAYYEQYF
TRBV5-6	.	TRBD2	TRBJ2-3	TGTGCCAGCAGCTTAAATCGACTAGCGGGGTTTGCAGATACGCAGTATTTT	CASSLNRLAGFADTQYF
TRBV9	.	TRBD2	TRBJ2-2	TGTGCCAGCAGCGTAGCTTATTGGACTAGCAACACCGGGGAGCTGTTTTTT	CASSVAYWTSNTGELFF
TRBV27	.	TRBD2	TRBJ2-1	TGTGCCAGCAGTTTAACCTGGACTAGCGGTAACAATGAGCAGTTCTTC	CASSLTWTSGNNEQFF
TRBV15	.	TRBD1	TRBJ2-7	TGTGCCACCAGCAGTAACCCGGGACAGGGGGCAGCCGAGCAGTACTTC	CATSSNPGQGAAEQYF